Presented here are 5 T cell receptor beta chains from one specimen sequenced in a study of cytomegalovirus exposure and HLA in healthy donors. PCR was performed using 60 Vbeta and 13 Jbeta primers. Sequencing was performed with immunoSEQ multiplex PCR; in TCRdb, only in-frame clones are kept and a portion is missing. The table lists approximately 61,000 clones, around 75% of them singletons. The source material was PBMCs. These receptors were taken from a man aged 45 to 65 in good health and CMV-seropositive.

This clone was observed a few times. The chain couples TRBV5-4 to TRBJ2-7; D ambiguous. Deletions cut 4 bases from V and 4 bases from J, with 12 bases between. Per the germline V gene, CDR1 is SGHNT and CDR2 is YYREEE (reference sequence). The CDR3 is 13 residues long. CDR3 amino acids: CASSQGDSYEQYF. CDR3 in DNA: TGTGCCAGCAGCCAAGGTGACTCTTACGAGCAGTACTTC.

The gene calls are TRBV6-5 and TRBJ1-5, with 9 bases identical to TRBD1. This CDR3 is built from 14 residues. The V gene end was trimmed by 6 bases and the J gene end by 6 bases; junction bases not matched to a gene: 6. The germline gives CDR1 MNHEY, CDR2 SVGAGI. This CDR3 reads CASSYGQGTQPQHF. Here the CDR3 DNA reads TGTGCCAGCAGCTACGGACAGGGGACTCAGCCCCAGCATTTT.

V gene TRBV5-1 combines with J gene TRBJ1-1; 7 bases map to TRBD1. J lost 2 bases, V lost 4 bases, and 11 bases had no gene match. CDR3 size: 16 residues. CDR1 and CDR2 (germline): SGHRS, YFSETQ. The CDR3 spells CASSLPGTARNTEAFF. In DNA form, the CDR3 reads TGCGCCAGCAGCCTCCCCGGGACAGCGAGAAACACTGAAGCTTTCTTT. Variable domain in full (rest from reference TRBV5-1 and TRBJ1-1): KAGVTQTPRYLIKTRGQQVTLSCSPISGHRSVSWYQQTPGQGLQFLFEYFSETQRNKGNFPGRFSGRQFSNSRSEMNVSTLELGDSALYLCASSLPGTARNTEAFFGQGTRLTVV.

Only a few counts were recorded for this clone. The V and J genes are TRBV7-2 and TRBJ1-4; D is unresolved. The germline gives CDR1 SGHTA, CDR2 FQGNSA. The CDR3 is made up of 15 amino acids. V gave up 3 bases and J gave up 3 bases, with 11 bases separating them. CDR3 sequence (DNA): TGTGCCAGCAGCTTTCGCCAGGCCGCTAATGAAAAACTGTTTTTT. Residues: CASSFRQAANEKLFF.

V and J are TRBV21-1 and TRBJ2-7; the D call in the table, TRBD1, was not verified against the DNA. TRBV21-1 counts as a pseudogene. The CDR3 runs 15 residues. DNA for the CDR3: TGTGCCAGCAGAGCCCCGGGACAGGGGACCTACGAGCAGTACTTC. This gives the protein CASRAPGQGTYEQYF.